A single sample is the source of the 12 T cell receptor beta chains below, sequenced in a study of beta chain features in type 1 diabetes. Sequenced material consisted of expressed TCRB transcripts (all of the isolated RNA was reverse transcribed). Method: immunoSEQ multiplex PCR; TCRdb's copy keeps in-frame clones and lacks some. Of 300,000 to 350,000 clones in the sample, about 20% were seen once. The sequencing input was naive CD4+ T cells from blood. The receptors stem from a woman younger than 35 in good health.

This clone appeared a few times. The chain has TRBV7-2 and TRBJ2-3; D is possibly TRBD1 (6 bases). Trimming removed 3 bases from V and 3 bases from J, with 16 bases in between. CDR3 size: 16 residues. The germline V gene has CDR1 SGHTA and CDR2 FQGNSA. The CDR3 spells CASSFRSRGRTDTQYF. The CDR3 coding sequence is TGTGCCAGCAGCTTTCGAAGCAGGGGTAGGACAGATACGCAGTATTTT.

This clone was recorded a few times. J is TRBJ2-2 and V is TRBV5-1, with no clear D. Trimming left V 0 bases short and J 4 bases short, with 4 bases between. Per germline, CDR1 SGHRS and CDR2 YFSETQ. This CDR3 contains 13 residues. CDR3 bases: TGCGCCAGCAGCTTGGTGGCCACCGGGGAGCTGTTTTTT. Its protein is CASSLVATGELFF.

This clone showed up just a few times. CDR3 sequence reads: CASSSPGLAGLKTQYF. DNA for the CDR3: TGTGCCAGCAGTTCCCCGGGACTAGCGGGGTTGAAGACCCAGTACTTC. The chain employs TRBV6-5 and TRBJ2-5; 13 nucleotides match TRBD2. In germline, CDR1 is MNHEY, CDR2 SVGAGI. J lost 6 bases, V lost 4 bases, and 8 bases had no gene match. This CDR3 is built from 16 residues.

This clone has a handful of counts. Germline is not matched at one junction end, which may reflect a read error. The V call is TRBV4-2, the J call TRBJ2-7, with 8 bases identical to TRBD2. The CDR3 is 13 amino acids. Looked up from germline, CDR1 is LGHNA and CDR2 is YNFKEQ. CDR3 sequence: CASSQASERERHF. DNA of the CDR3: TGTGCCAGCAGCCAAGCCTCTGAGCGGGAGAGACATTTC.

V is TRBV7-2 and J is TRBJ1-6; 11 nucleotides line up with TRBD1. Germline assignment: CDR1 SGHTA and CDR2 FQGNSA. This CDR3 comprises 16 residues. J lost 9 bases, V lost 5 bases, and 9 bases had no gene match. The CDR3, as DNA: TGTGCCAGCAGCCCCCAGGGGGACAGGGGGATTTCACCCCTCCACTTT. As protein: CASSPQGDRGISPLHF.

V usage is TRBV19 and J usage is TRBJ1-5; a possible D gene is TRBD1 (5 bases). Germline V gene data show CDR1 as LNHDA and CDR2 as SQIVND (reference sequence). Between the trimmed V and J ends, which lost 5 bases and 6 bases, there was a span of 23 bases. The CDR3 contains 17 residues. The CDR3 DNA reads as TGTGCCAGTAGTCGGGGCAGGGCAATCGGAGGGAGTCAGCCCCAGCATTTT. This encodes CASSRGRAIGGSQPQHF.

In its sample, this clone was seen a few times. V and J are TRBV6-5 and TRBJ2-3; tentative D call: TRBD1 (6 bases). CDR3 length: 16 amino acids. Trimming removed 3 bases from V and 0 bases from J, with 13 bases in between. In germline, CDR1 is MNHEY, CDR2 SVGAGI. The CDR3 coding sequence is TGTGCCAGCAGTTATGGGGGCGGGCCGAGCACAGATACGCAGTATTTT. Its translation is CASSYGGGPSTDTQYF.

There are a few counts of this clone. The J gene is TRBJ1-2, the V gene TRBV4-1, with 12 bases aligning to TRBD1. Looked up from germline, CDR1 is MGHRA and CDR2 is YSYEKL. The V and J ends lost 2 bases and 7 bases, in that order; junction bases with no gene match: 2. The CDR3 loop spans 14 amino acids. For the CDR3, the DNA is TGCGCCAGCAGCCAACCGGGACAGGGGGCTGGCTACACCTTC. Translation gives CASSQPGQGAGYTF.

Here the CDR3 reads CASHRDRDSYEQYF. As DNA, the CDR3 is TGTGCCAGCCACCGGGACAGGGACTCCTACGAGCAGTACTTC. The genes are TRBV27 and TRBJ2-7; 9 bases are shared with TRBD1. With V trimmed by 8 bases and J by 0 bases, 5 bases remained unmatched. Germline assignment: CDR1 MNHEY and CDR2 SMNVEV (reference sequence). There are 14 residues in the CDR3.

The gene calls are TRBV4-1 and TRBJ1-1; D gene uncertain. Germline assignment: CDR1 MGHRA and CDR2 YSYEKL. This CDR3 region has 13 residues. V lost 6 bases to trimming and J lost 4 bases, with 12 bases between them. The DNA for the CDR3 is TGCGCCAGCAGTCTGATCCGGGGCACTGAAGCTTTCTTT. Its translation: CASSLIRGTEAFF.

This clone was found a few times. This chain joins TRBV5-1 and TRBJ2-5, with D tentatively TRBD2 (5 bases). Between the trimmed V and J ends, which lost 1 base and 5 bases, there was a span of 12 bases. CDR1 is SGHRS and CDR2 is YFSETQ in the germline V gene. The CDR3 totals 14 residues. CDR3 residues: CASSLTGSGETQYF. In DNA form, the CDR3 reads TGCGCCAGCAGCTTGACGGGGTCGGGGGAGACCCAGTACTTC.

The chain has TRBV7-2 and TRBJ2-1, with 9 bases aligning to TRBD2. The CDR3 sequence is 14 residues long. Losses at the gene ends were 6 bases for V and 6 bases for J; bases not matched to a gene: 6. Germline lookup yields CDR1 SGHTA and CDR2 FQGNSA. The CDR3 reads CASSSGSAGNEQFF. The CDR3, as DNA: TGTGCCAGCAGTAGCGGGAGCGCCGGCAATGAGCAGTTCTTC.